These T cell receptor beta chains were read from a single sample in a study of shared clonotypes between healthy human individuals. The repertoire was sequenced with immunoSEQ multiplex PCR; TCRdb's copy has only in-frame clones and lacks some. Among about 1 million clones, approximately 80% were seen once, and the ten largest hold about 0.52%. The source material was memory CD4+ T cells from PBMCs. These receptors all come from a man younger than 35 in good health. Some clones in this sample may be carry-over from other donors' samples. Each CDR3 is given with its conserved first and last residue. Fields, in order: V gene, clone size, D gene, J gene, CDR3 protein, CDR3 DNA. A D gene is named only where the DNA matches it firmly. Only some rows state a clone size, as once, few, many or a class for expanded clones.

v_gene: TRBV5-1
abundance: NA
d_gene: TRBD2
j_gene: TRBJ2-2
CDR3aa: CASSLTSGSTGELFF
CDR3nt: TGCGCCAGCAGCCTAACTAGCGGGAGCACCGGGGAGCTGTTTTTT

v_gene: TRBV6-5
abundance: NA
d_gene: TRBD1
j_gene: TRBJ2-7
CDR3aa: CASSRSRTGMGEQYF
CDR3nt: TGTGCCAGCAGCCGATCTCGGACAGGGATGGGCGAGCAGTACTTC

v_gene: TRBV28
abundance: NA
d_gene: NA
j_gene: TRBJ2-2
CDR3aa: CASSLSREYTGELFF
CDR3nt: TGTGCCAGCAGTTTAAGTCGGGAGTACACCGGGGAGCTGTTTTTT

v_gene: TRBV7-9
abundance: NA
d_gene: TRBD1
j_gene: TRBJ1-1
CDR3aa: CASSSPWTGLNTEAFF
CDR3nt: TGTGCCAGCAGCAGCCCATGGACAGGGTTAAACACTGAAGCTTTCTTT

v_gene: TRBV11-2
abundance: NA
d_gene: TRBD2
j_gene: TRBJ2-2
CDR3aa: CASSYYLGLQNGELFF
CDR3nt: TGTGCCAGCAGTTACTATCTGGGACTACAGAACGGGGAGCTGTTTTTT

v_gene: TRBV28
abundance: many
d_gene: TRBD1
j_gene: TRBJ2-5
CDR3aa: CASSPAGTVEETQYF
CDR3nt: TGTGCCAGCAGTCCCGCCGGGACAGTTGAAGAGACCCAGTACTTC

v_gene: TRBV28
abundance: NA
d_gene: TRBD1
j_gene: TRBJ2-2
CDR3aa: CASSLTGGFAGELFF
CDR3nt: TGTGCCAGCAGTTTGACAGGGGGCTTCGCCGGGGAGCTGTTTTTT

v_gene: TRBV28
abundance: NA
d_gene: TRBD1
j_gene: TRBJ2-2
CDR3aa: CASSFWQGALLTGELFF
CDR3nt: TGTGCCAGCAGTTTTTGGCAGGGGGCACTACTCACCGGGGAGCTGTTTTTT

v_gene: TRBV29-1
abundance: NA
d_gene: NA
j_gene: TRBJ2-1
CDR3aa: CSVGNYNEQFF
CDR3nt: TGCAGCGTTGGGAATTACAATGAGCAGTTCTTC

v_gene: TRBV25-1
abundance: NA
d_gene: NA
j_gene: TRBJ2-4
CDR3aa: CASSDSELAKNIQYF
CDR3nt: TGTGCCAGCAGTGATTCCGAGTTGGCCAAAAACATTCAGTACTTC

v_gene: TRBV2
abundance: NA
d_gene: TRBD2
j_gene: TRBJ2-1
CDR3aa: CASSELASGIYNEQFF
CDR3nt: TGTGCCAGCAGTGAGTTGGCTAGCGGAATTTACAATGAGCAGTTCTTC

v_gene: TRBV5-4
abundance: NA
d_gene: TRBD2
j_gene: TRBJ2-2
CDR3aa: CASSQIAGGDTGELFF
CDR3nt: TGTGCCAGCAGCCAAATAGCGGGAGGGGACACCGGGGAGCTGTTTTTT

v_gene: TRBV7-2
abundance: NA
d_gene: TRBD2
j_gene: TRBJ2-7
CDR3aa: CASSILAAQAYEQYF
CDR3nt: TGTGCCAGCAGTATACTAGCGGCCCAAGCCTACGAGCAGTACTTC

v_gene: TRBV28
abundance: NA
d_gene: NA
j_gene: TRBJ2-3
CDR3aa: CASSPNPDIRRADTQYF
CDR3nt: TGTGCCAGCAGCCCCAATCCTGACATAAGGAGGGCAGATACGCAGTATTTT

v_gene: TRBV11-2
abundance: once
d_gene: TRBD1
j_gene: TRBJ2-2
CDR3aa: CASSSRWGSRGHGPGELFF
CDR3nt: TGTGCCAGCAGCTCCAGGTGGGGGTCCAGGGGGCACGGGCCCGGGGAGCTGTTTTTT

v_gene: TRBV5-1
abundance: few
d_gene: TRBD2
j_gene: TRBJ2-2
CDR3aa: CASSFLSGRNTGELFF
CDR3nt: TGCGCCAGCAGCTTCTTGAGCGGGAGAAACACCGGGGAGCTGTTTTTT

v_gene: TRBV5-1
abundance: once
d_gene: TRBD2
j_gene: TRBJ2-5
CDR3aa: CASSAGLAGFQETQYF
CDR3nt: TGCGCCAGCAGCGCCGGACTAGCGGGATTCCAAGAGACCCAGTACTTC

v_gene: TRBV4-2
abundance: NA
d_gene: TRBD2
j_gene: TRBJ2-5
CDR3aa: CASSQGLAGPQETQYF
CDR3nt: TGTGCCAGCAGCCAAGGACTAGCGGGACCACAAGAGACCCAGTACTTC

v_gene: TRBV27
abundance: once
d_gene: NA
j_gene: TRBJ2-3
CDR3aa: CASSLWRGMNADTQYF
CDR3nt: TGTGCCAGCAGTTTATGGCGGGGAATGAACGCAGATACGCAGTATTTT

v_gene: TRBV19
abundance: NA
d_gene: NA
j_gene: TRBJ2-3
CDR3aa: CASSSGTGTDTQYF
CDR3nt: TGTGCCAGTAGTAGCGGCACAGGCACAGATACGCAGTATTTT

v_gene: TRBV29-1
abundance: many
d_gene: NA
j_gene: TRBJ2-7
CDR3aa: CSVRGGRNDYEQYF
CDR3nt: TGCAGCGTGCGAGGGGGACGGAACGACTACGAGCAGTACTTC

v_gene: TRBV9
abundance: NA
d_gene: NA
j_gene: TRBJ1-2
CDR3aa: CASSSTGGDYGYTF
CDR3nt: TGTGCCAGCAGCTCAACTGGGGGGGACTATGGCTACACCTTC

v_gene: TRBV6-1
abundance: NA
d_gene: NA
j_gene: TRBJ1-4
CDR3aa: CASRRPGGVQLFF
CDR3nt: TGTGCCAGCAGGCGGCCCGGGGGTGTACAACTGTTTTTT

v_gene: TRBV15
abundance: few
d_gene: TRBD2
j_gene: TRBJ2-3
CDR3aa: CATSPYRTGGSDTQYF
CDR3nt: TGTGCCACCAGCCCCTATCGGACGGGAGGGTCAGATACGCAGTATTTT

v_gene: TRBV5-4
abundance: NA
d_gene: NA
j_gene: TRBJ2-1
CDR3aa: CASSLELANNEQFF
CDR3nt: TGTGCCAGCAGCTTGGAGCTAGCGAACAATGAGCAGTTCTTC

v_gene: TRBV4-2
abundance: NA
d_gene: NA
j_gene: TRBJ2-6
CDR3aa: CASSQTGSGALGANVLTF
CDR3nt: TGTGCCAGCAGCCAAACCGGGTCAGGGGCCCTCGGGGCCAACGTCCTGACTTTC

v_gene: TRBV29-1
abundance: NA
d_gene: NA
j_gene: TRBJ2-4
CDR3aa: CSVWTRAKNIQYF
CDR3nt: TGCAGCGTCTGGACAAGAGCCAAAAACATTCAGTACTTC

v_gene: TRBV6-4
abundance: NA
d_gene: NA
j_gene: TRBJ2-1
CDR3aa: CASSRELGNEQFF
CDR3nt: TGTGCCAGCTCCCGGGAGTTGGGGAATGAGCAGTTCTTC

v_gene: TRBV4-2
abundance: NA
d_gene: NA
j_gene: TRBJ1-4
CDR3aa: CASSQDGVRTTNEKLFF
CDR3nt: TGTGCCAGCAGCCAAGATGGAGTAAGGACAACTAATGAAAAACTGTTTTTT

v_gene: TRBV2
abundance: NA
d_gene: NA
j_gene: TRBJ1-6
CDR3aa: CASSGGQVGSPLHF
CDR3nt: TGTGCCAGCAGCGGGGGGCAGGTGGGCTCACCCCTCCACTTT

v_gene: TRBV5-8
abundance: NA
d_gene: TRBD1
j_gene: TRBJ2-5
CDR3aa: CASSPWTGGDFSQYF
CDR3nt: TGTGCCAGCAGCCCCTGGACAGGGGGCGATTTTTCCCAGTACTTC

v_gene: TRBV6-1
abundance: NA
d_gene: NA
j_gene: TRBJ1-4
CDR3aa: CASIRSWRSNEKLFF
CDR3nt: TGTGCCAGCATACGGTCATGGCGTTCGAATGAAAAACTGTTTTTT

v_gene: TRBV4-1
abundance: NA
d_gene: NA
j_gene: TRBJ2-7
CDR3aa: CASSQFLSYEQYF
CDR3nt: TGCGCCAGCAGCCAATTTTTGAGCTACGAGCAGTACTTC

v_gene: TRBV5-1
abundance: NA
d_gene: NA
j_gene: TRBJ2-7
CDR3aa: CASREGVSYEQYF
CDR3nt: TGCGCCAGCAGGGAGGGGGTGTCCTACGAGCAGTACTTC

v_gene: TRBV29-1
abundance: NA
d_gene: NA
j_gene: TRBJ2-3
CDR3aa: CSVEGAGDTQYF
CDR3nt: TGCAGCGTTGAAGGGGCCGGCGATACGCAGTATTTT

v_gene: TRBV18
abundance: few
d_gene: TRBD1
j_gene: TRBJ1-1
CDR3aa: CASSPTGTGGNTEAFF
CDR3nt: TGTGCCAGCTCACCTACCGGGACAGGGGGGAACACTGAAGCTTTCTTT

v_gene: TRBV28
abundance: NA
d_gene: TRBD2
j_gene: TRBJ2-1
CDR3aa: CASFTRLADSYNEQFF
CDR3nt: TGTGCCTCCTTTACTCGACTAGCGGATTCCTACAATGAGCAGTTCTTC

v_gene: TRBV5-4
abundance: NA
d_gene: TRBD1
j_gene: TRBJ1-1
CDR3aa: CASSLGQGVDFEAFF
CDR3nt: TGTGCCAGCAGCTTGGGACAGGGGGTGGATTTTGAAGCTTTCTTT

v_gene: TRBV5-8
abundance: NA
d_gene: NA
j_gene: TRBJ1-5
CDR3aa: CASNANVGGSQPQHF
CDR3nt: TGTGCCAGCAACGCCAACGTTGGGGGGAGTCAGCCCCAGCATTTT

v_gene: TRBV7-2
abundance: NA
d_gene: NA
j_gene: TRBJ1-2
CDR3aa: CASSPRRERSYGYTF
CDR3nt: TGTGCCAGCAGCCCCCGCAGGGAGAGGTCCTATGGCTACACCTTC

v_gene: TRBV5-1
abundance: NA
d_gene: TRBD1
j_gene: TRBJ2-5
CDR3aa: CASSLPGTVQAQYF
CDR3nt: TGCGCCAGCAGCTTACCCGGGACAGTACAAGCCCAGTACTTC

v_gene: TRBV10-3
abundance: NA
d_gene: TRBD1
j_gene: TRBJ1-2
CDR3aa: CAISPAGGADYGYTF
CDR3nt: TGTGCCATCAGCCCGGCAGGGGGCGCCGACTATGGCTACACCTTC

v_gene: TRBV28
abundance: NA
d_gene: NA
j_gene: TRBJ1-2
CDR3aa: CASSLRQLSYGYTF
CDR3nt: TGTGCCAGCAGTTTAAGGCAGCTCTCCTATGGCTACACCTTC

v_gene: TRBV9
abundance: NA
d_gene: NA
j_gene: TRBJ2-7
CDR3aa: CASSVGFVGEQYF
CDR3nt: TGTGCCAGCAGCGTAGGTTTTGTCGGCGAGCAGTACTTC

v_gene: TRBV28
abundance: NA
d_gene: NA
j_gene: TRBJ2-5
CDR3aa: CASSSVPRGTQYF
CDR3nt: TGTGCCAGCAGTTCGGTCCCCCGTGGGACCCAGTACTTC

v_gene: TRBV12-5
abundance: once
d_gene: TRBD1
j_gene: TRBJ2-7
CDR3aa: CASGLAGTEGKQYF
CDR3nt: TGTGCTAGTGGTTTGGCTGGGACAGAGGGGAAGCAGTACTTC